This TCR beta chain is from a study of control samples from healthy donors and cancer patients. Trimming took off 3 bases at V and 5 bases at J, with 15 bases between the two ends. The CDR3 runs to 15 residues. Germline V lookup: CDR1 SGHDT, CDR2 YYEEEE. This table comes from immunoSEQ multiplex PCR, and its TCRdb copy is limited to in-frame clones, with some not included. The table shows under 300,000 clones, with roughly 87% occurring only once. This clone was observed once. This chain links TRBV5-6 with TRBJ1-5; tentative D call: TRBD1 (5 bases). The receptor was derived from an older woman with lung cancer. Sequences were obtained from PBMCs. DNA for the CDR3: TGTGCCAGCAGCTGGGGCCCAGGGTCGGATCAGCCCCAGCATTTT. This encodes CASSWGPGSDQPQHF.